Sequencing of this TCR beta chain was carried out in a study of blood T cell repertoires in COVID-19. Study-level background: Sites in the United States, Italy and Spain provided acute and convalescent COVID-19 samples. PBMCs, B-cell-depleted T cells, or T cells provided the cDNA or gDNA that made up the material.

Per germline, CDR1 SGHNT and CDR2 YYREEE (reference sequence). The length of the CDR3 is 13 residues. V was shortened by 1 base and J by 13 bases, with 17 bases between the two germline ends. As handled by the study authors: Amplified reference gene primers provided the basis for estimating nucleated cell counts. Only in-frame clones appear in the TCRdb table, and some are missing; sequencing was by immunoSEQ multiplex PCR. V, J and clone size were drawn from that table, and D and trimming were deduced from the DNA. The sample gives about 92,000 clones, roughly 80% of which show up once; 10% is in the top ten.

The sample taken for sequencing was peripheral blood. The TCR comes from a woman in her 70s with acute or convalescent COVID-19. This chain links TRBV5-4 with TRBJ1-2, with a tentative D call TRBD1 (6 bases). The CDR3 bases are TGTGCCAGCAGCTTGTCCCTTTCAGGGGCGGGCACCTTC. Amino acid sequence: CASSLSLSGAGTF.